Reported below is one T cell receptor beta chain. This CDR3 comprises 15 residues. Trimming left V 0 bases short and J 5 bases short, with 13 bases between. Germline lookup yields CDR1 LGHNA and CDR2 YSLEER. This entry belongs to a study of blood T cell repertoires in COVID-19. TCRdb keeps only in-frame clones here, not all; method: immunoSEQ multiplex PCR. The table has some 150,000 clones, roughly 86% seen once. The specimen sequenced was peripheral blood. The source is a man in his forties who had recovered from COVID-19. The gene calls are TRBV4-3 and TRBJ2-5; D unclear. The CDR3 DNA is TGCGCCAGCAGCCAAGAAGGATTCTCGGGTGAGACCCAGTACTTC. Translated: CASSQEGFSGETQYF.